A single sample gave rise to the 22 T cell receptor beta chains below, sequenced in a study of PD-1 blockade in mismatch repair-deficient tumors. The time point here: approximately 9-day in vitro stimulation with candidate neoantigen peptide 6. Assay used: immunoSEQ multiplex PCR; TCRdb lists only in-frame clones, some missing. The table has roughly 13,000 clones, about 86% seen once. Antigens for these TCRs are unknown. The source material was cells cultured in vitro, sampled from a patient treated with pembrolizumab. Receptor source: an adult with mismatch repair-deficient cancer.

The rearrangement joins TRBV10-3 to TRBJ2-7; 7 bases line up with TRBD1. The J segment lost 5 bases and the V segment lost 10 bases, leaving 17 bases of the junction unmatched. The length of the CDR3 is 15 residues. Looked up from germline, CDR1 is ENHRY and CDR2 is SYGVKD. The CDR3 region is CATASPGQRGHEQYF. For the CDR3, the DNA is TGTGCCACCGCATCACCGGGACAGAGAGGTCACGAGCAGTACTTC.

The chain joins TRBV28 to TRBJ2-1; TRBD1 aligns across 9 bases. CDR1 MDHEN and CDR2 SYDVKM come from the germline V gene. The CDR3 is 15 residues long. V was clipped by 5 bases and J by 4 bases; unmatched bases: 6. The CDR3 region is CASSGKGQGYNEQFF. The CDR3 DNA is TGTGCCAGCAGTGGGAAAGGACAGGGGTACAATGAGCAGTTCTTC.

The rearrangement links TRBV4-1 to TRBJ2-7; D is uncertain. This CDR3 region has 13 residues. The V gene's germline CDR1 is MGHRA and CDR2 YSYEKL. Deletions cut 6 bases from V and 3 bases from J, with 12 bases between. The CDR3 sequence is CASSVRVDYEQYF. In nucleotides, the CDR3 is TGCGCCAGCAGTGTTCGGGTTGACTACGAGCAGTACTTC.

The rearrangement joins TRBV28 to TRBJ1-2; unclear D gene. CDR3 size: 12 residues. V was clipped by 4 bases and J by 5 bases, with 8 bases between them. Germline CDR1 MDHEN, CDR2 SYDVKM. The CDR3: CASSSTRYGYTF. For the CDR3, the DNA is TGTGCCAGCAGTTCGACTCGTTATGGCTACACCTTC.

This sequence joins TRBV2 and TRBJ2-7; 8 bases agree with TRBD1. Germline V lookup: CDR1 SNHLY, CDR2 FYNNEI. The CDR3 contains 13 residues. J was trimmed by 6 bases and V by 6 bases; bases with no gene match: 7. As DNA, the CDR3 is TGTGCCAGCAGCGCATACAGGGGGATCGAGCAGTACTTC. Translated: CASSAYRGIEQYF.

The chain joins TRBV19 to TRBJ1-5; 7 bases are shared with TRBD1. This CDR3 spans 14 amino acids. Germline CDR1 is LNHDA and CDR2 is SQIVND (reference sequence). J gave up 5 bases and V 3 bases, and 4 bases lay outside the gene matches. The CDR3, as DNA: TGTGCCAGTAGTATCGACAGGGCGGATCAGCCCCAGCATTTT. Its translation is CASSIDRADQPQHF.

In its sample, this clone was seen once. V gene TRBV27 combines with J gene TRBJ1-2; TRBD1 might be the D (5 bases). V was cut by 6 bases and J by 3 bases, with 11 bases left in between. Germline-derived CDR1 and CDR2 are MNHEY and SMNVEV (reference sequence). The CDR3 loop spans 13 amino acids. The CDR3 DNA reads TGTGCCAGCAGCCCGGGGGATGACTATGGCTACACCTTC. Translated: CASSPGDDYGYTF.

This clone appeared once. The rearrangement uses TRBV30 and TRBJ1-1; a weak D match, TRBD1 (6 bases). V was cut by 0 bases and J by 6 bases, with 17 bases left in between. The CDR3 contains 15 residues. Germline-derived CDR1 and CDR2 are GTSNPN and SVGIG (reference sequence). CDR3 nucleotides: TGTGCCTGGAGTGTAGGGGGAGGCCCCAGGGCTGAAGCTTTCTTT. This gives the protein CAWSVGGGPRAEAFF.

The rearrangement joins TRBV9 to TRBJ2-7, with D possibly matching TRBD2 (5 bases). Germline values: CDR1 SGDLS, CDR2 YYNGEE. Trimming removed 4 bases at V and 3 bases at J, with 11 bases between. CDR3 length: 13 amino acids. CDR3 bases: TGTGCCAGCAGCCCCTCGGACTTCTACGAGCAGTACTTC. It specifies CASSPSDFYEQYF.

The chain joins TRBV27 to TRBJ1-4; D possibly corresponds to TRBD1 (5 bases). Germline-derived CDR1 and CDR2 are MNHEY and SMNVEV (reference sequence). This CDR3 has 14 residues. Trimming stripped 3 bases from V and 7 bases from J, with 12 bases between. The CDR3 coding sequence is TGTGCCAGCAGTTTTTGGGGGGATGGTGAAAAACTGTTTTTT. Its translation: CASSFWGDGEKLFF.

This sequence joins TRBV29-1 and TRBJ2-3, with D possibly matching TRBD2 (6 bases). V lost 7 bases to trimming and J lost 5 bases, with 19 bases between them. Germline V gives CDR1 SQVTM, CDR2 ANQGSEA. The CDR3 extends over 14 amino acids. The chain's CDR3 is CSALRGNYLDTQYF. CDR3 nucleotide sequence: TGCAGCGCTTTACGCGGGAACTACCTAGATACGCAGTATTTT.

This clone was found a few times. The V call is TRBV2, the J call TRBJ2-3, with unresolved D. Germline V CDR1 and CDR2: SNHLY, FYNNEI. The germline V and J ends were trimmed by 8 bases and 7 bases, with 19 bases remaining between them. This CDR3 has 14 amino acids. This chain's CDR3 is CASVLSPVGNTQYF. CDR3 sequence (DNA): TGTGCCAGCGTGTTGTCCCCCGTGGGGAATACGCAGTATTTT.

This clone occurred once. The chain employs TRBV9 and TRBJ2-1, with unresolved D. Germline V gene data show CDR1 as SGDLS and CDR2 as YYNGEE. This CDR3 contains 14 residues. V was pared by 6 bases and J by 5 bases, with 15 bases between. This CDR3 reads CASTLDSGDNEQFF. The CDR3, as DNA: TGTGCCAGCACCCTGGATTCTGGGGACAATGAGCAGTTCTTC.

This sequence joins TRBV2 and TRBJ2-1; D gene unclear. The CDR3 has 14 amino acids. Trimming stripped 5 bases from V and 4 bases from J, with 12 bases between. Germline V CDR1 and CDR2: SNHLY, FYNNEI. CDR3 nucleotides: TGTGCCAGCAGTCGTTCGGCAGATTACAATGAGCAGTTCTTC. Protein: CASSRSADYNEQFF. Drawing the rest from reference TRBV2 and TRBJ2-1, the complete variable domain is EPEVTQTPSHQVTQMGQEVILRCVPISNHLYFYWYRQILGQKVEFLVSFYNNEISEKSEIFDDQFSVERPDGSNFTLKIRSTKLEDSAMYFCASSRSADYNEQFFGPGTRLTVL.

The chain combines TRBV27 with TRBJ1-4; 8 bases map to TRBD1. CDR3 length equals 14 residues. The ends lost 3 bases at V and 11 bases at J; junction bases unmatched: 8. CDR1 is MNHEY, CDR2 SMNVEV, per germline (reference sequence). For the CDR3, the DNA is TGTGCCAGCAGTTTCGACAGGGGTACCTTTAAACTGTTTTTT. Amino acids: CASSFDRGTFKLFF. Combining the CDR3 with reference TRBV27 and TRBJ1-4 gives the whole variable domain EAQVTQNPRYLITVTGKKLTVTCSQNMNHEYMSWYRQDPGLGLRQIYYSMNVEVTDKGDVPEGYKVSRKEKRNFPLILESPSPNQTSLYFCASSFDRGTFKLFFGSGTQLSVL.

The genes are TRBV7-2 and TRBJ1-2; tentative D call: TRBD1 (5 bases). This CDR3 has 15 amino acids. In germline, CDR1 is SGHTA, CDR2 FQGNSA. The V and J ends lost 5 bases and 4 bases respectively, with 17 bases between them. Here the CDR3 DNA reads TGTGCCAGCAGCCCACGGCGGGGGTATACCTATGGCTACACCTTC. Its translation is CASSPRRGYTYGYTF. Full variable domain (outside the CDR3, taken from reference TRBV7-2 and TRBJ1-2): GAGVSQSPSNKVTEKGKDVELRCDPISGHTALYWYRQSLGQGLEFLIYFQGNSAPDKSGLPSDRFSAERTGGSVSTLTIQRTQQEDSAVYLCASSPRRGYTYGYTFGSGTRLTVV.

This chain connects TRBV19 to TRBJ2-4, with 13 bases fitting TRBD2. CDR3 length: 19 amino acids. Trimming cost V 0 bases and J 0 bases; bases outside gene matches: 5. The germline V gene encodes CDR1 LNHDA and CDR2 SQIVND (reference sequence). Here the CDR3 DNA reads TGTGCCAGTAGTATAGATGGGACTAGCGGGGCCACAGCCAAAAACATTCAGTACTTC. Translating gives CASSIDGTSGATAKNIQYF.

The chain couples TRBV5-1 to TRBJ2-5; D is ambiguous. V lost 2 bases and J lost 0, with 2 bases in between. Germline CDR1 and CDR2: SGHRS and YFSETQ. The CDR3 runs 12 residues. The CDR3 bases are TGCGCCAGCAGCTTTGACCAAGAGACCCAGTACTTC. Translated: CASSFDQETQYF.

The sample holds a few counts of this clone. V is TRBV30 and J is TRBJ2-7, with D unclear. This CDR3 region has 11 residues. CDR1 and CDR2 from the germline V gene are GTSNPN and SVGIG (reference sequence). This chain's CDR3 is CARASGNEQYF. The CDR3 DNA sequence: TGTGCTAGGGCCTCAGGCAACGAGCAGTACTTC. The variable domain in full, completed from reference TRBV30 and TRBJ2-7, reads SQTIHQWPATLVQPVGSPLSLECTVEGTSNPNLYWYRQAAGRGLQLLFYSVGIGQISSEVPQNLSASRPQDRQFILSSKKLLLSDSGFYLCARASGNEQYFGPGTRLTVT.

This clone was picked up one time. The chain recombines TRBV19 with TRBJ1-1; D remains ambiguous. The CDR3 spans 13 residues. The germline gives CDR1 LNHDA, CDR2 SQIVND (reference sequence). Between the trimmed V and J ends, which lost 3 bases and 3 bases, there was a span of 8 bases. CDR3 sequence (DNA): TGTGCCAGTAGTATCTCTACGGACACTGAAGCTTTCTTT. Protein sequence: CASSISTDTEAFF.

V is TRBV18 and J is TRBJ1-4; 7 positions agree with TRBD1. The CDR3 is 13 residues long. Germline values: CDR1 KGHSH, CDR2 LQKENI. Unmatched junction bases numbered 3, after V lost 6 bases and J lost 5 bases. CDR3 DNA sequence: TGTGCCAGCTCCCCGGACAGGAATGAAAAACTGTTTTTT. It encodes CASSPDRNEKLFF.

CDR3 sequence (DNA): TGTGCCAGCAGACCTGAGAGGGACAGCCCCGCCGTGGAGCAGTTCTTC. This encodes CASRPERDSPAVEQFF. V usage is TRBV5-5 and J usage is TRBJ2-1, with 7 bases matching TRBD1. Germline V CDR1 and CDR2: SGHKS, YYEKEE (reference sequence). The CDR3 has 16 amino acids. V dropped 5 bases and J dropped 10; count of bases not matched to a gene: 18.